This T cell receptor beta chain was recorded in a study of blood T cell repertoires in COVID-19. Study information: The United States, Italy and Spain provided the acute and convalescent COVID-19 samples.

This clone was counted a single time. Measured with immunoSEQ multiplex PCR; TCRdb has only the in-frame clones, and not every one. The table lists fewer than 250,000 clones, about 90% of them singletons. CDR3 size: 14 residues. Germline values: CDR1 MDHEN, CDR2 SYDVKM. V lost 5 bases to trimming and J lost 7 bases; unmatched junction nucleotides: 7. The TCR comes from a woman aged 55 to 70 with acute or convalescent COVID-19. Sequenced sample: peripheral blood. The chain couples TRBV28 to TRBJ2-1; 8 bases align to TRBD2. The CDR3 bases are TGTGCCAGCAGTCAGTGGGGCGGGGGGAATGAGCAGTTCTTC. It yields the protein CASSQWGGGNEQFF.